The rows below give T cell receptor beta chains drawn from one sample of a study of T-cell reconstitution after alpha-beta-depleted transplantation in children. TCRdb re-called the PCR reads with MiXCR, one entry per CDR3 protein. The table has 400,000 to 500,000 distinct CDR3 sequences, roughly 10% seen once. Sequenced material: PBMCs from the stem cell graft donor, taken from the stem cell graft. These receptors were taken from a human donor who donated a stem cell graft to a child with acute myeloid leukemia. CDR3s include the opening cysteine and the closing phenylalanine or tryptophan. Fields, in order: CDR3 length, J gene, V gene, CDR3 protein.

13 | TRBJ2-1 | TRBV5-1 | CASSFVAANEQFF
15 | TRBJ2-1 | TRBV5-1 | CASSPGTQTYNEQFF
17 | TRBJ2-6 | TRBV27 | CASSLIGGSAGANVLTF
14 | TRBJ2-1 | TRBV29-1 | CSVGQGRTYNEQFF
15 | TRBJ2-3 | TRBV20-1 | CSARDWRAFEDTQYF
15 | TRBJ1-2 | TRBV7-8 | CASSLTTGANYGYTF
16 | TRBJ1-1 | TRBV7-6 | CASSLEPETLNTEAFF
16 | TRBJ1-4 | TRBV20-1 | CSARDRNPATNEKLFF
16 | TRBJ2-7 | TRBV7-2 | CASSLWGESGTYEQYF
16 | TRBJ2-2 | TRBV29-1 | CSVGASGTPRTGELFF
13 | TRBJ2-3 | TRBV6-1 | CASTRALGDTQYF
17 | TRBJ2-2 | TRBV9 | CASSPRLVAGATGELFF
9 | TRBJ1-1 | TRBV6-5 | CASTPRAFF
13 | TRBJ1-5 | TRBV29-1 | CSVGQGENQPQHF
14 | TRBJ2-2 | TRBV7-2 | CASSLGDRAGELFF
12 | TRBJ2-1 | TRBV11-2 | CASSPLPVEQFF
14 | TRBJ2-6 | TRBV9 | CASSVVAGANVLTF
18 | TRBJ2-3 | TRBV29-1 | CSAKSTSGGARSTDTQYF
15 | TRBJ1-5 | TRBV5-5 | CASSLWTGLEQPQHF
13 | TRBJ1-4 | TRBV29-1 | CSAAGGGGEKLFF
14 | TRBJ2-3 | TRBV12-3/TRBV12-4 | CASSGQATTDTQYF
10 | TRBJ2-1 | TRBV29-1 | CSVGEHEQFF
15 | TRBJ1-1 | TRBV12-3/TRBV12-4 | CASSFGRGPYTEAFF
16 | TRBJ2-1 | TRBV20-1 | CSARDRYSGTYNEQFF
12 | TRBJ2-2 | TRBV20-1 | CSAGLLTGELFF
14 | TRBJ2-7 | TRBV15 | CATSRGQGAYEQYF
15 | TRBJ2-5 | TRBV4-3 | CASSQDISGIETQYF